The 15 T cell receptor beta chains presented below share a single source sample, sequenced in a study of vaccination and CD4 T cells after COVID-19. Cultured CD4+ T-cell DNA underwent Oncomine TCR Beta short-read sequencing. Via MiXCR, TCRdb re-called the PCR reads, giving one row per CDR3 protein. The table includes about 10,000 distinct CDR3 sequences, less than 70% detected once. Specified treatment: approximately nine-day PBMC culture with coronavirus spike peptide pools or control peptides (ViraFEST assay). Antigen specificity for these receptors is unknown. The source material was CD4+ T cells from blood, cultured in vitro. Every receptor here comes from a human donor who had recovered from COVID-19.

The rearrangement uses TRBV7-9 and TRBJ2-2, with D unclear. V was trimmed by 2 bases and J by 7 bases, leaving 11 bases between them. The length of the CDR3 is 14 residues. Germline CDR1 SEHNR, CDR2 FQNEAQ (reference sequence). CDR3 sequence reads: CASSLTGSNGELFF. For the CDR3, the DNA is TGTGCCAGCAGCTTAACCGGGTCGAACGGGGAGCTGTTTTTT.

This chain joins TRBV23-1 and TRBJ2-7; 9 positions agree with TRBD1. TRBV23-1 is designated an ORF whose function remains uncertain. V was clipped by 0 bases and J by 7 bases; unmatched bases: 10. CDR3 length equals 16 residues. The CDR3 region is CASSQSEGQGLGEQYF. The DNA of the CDR3 is TGCGCCAGCAGTCAATCAGAAGGACAGGGGTTGGGTGAGCAGTACTTC.

This clonotype was observed a handful of times. The rearrangement joins TRBV10-2 to TRBJ1-5; tentative D call: TRBD1 (5 bases). The V gene's germline CDR1 is WSHSY and CDR2 SAAADI. The V and J ends lost 2 bases and 1 base respectively, with 18 bases between them. This CDR3 has 18 amino acids. The CDR3 loop reads CASSEGIRDRVSNQPQHF. The CDR3, as DNA: TGCGCCAGCAGTGAGGGAATCCGGGACCGAGTAAGCAATCAGCCCCAGCATTTT.

The chain carries TRBV30 and TRBJ1-2; 7 bases agree with TRBD1. Germline V CDR1 and CDR2: GTSNPN, SVGIG (reference sequence). Unmatched junction bases numbered 3, after V lost 3 bases and J lost 8 bases. The CDR3 sequence is 11 residues long. The CDR3 here is CAWSRGTGYTF. CDR3 DNA sequence: TGTGCCTGGAGCAGGGGGACAGGCTACACCTTC.

The chain is built from TRBV28 and TRBJ2-2; D remains unclear. V gave up 2 bases and J gave up 4 bases, with 5 bases separating them. This CDR3 region has 13 residues. Germline-derived CDR1 and CDR2 are MDHEN and SYDVKM. CDR3: CASSLGLTGELFF. DNA of the CDR3: TGTGCCAGCAGTTTAGGTCTCACCGGGGAGCTGTTTTTT.

The rearrangement uses TRBV20-1 and TRBJ1-2, with D possibly being TRBD1 (6 bases). Between the trimmed V and J ends, which lost 3 bases and 4 bases, there was a span of 15 bases. CDR1 is DFQATT, CDR2 SNEGSKA, per germline (reference sequence). This CDR3 comprises 14 residues. This CDR3 reads CSAREEGGSYGYTF. In DNA, the CDR3 is TGCAGTGCTAGGGAAGAGGGGGGGAGCTATGGCTACACCTTC.

V is TRBV20-1 and J is TRBJ2-7, with 7 bases fitting TRBD1. The CDR3 extends over 16 amino acids. Per the germline V gene, CDR1 is DFQATT and CDR2 is SNEGSKA (reference sequence). Trimming removed 0 bases from V and 1 base from J; junction bases left unmatched: 9. CDR3 sequence reads: CSARDRLGRGSYEQYF. The CDR3 DNA sequence: TGCAGTGCTAGAGATCGGTTAGGCAGGGGGTCCTACGAGCAGTACTTC.

The chain recombines TRBV11-2 with TRBJ2-7; D unclear. Germline V gene data show CDR1 as SGHAT and CDR2 as FQNNGV. This CDR3 contains 14 residues. V lost 1 base, J lost 8 bases, and 15 bases lay in between. Written as DNA, the CDR3 is TGTGCCAGCAGCTTAGTCTCGTCCGGAATGCAGCAGTACTTC. It encodes CASSLVSSGMQQYF.

This chain links TRBV5-4 with TRBJ2-3; 7 bases agree with TRBD2. This CDR3 is 14 amino acids long. The V gene end was trimmed by 1 base and the J gene end by 3 bases; junction bases not matched to a gene: 2. The germline CDR1 and CDR2 sequences are SGHNT and YYREEE (reference sequence). CDR3 amino acids: CASSLYGGTDTQYF. CDR3 nucleotides: TGTGCCAGCAGCTTGTACGGGGGGACAGATACGCAGTATTTT.

This rearrangement joins TRBV7-3 to TRBJ2-2, with 8 bases matching TRBD2. CDR1 is SGHTA, CDR2 FQGTGA, per germline. V trimming: 2 bases; J trimming: 6 bases; junction bases outside the gene matches: 5. This CDR3 is 15 amino acids long. The CDR3 region has the DNA TGTGCCAGCAGCTTAGATCCGGGAGGGCCCGGGGAGCTGTTTTTT. Its translation is CASSLDPGGPGELFF.

This chain connects TRBV12-3 or TRBV12-4 to TRBJ2-3; 8 bases are a match to TRBD1. The CDR3 consists of 16 residues. The J segment lost 3 bases and the V segment lost 4 bases, leaving 9 bases of the junction unmatched. Here the CDR3 DNA reads TGTGCCAGCAGTTACGACAGGGGCTATGATACAGATACGCAGTATTTT. Its protein product is CASSYDRGYDTDTQYF.

The rearrangement joins TRBV5-1 to TRBJ2-7, with 12 nucleotides matching TRBD2. CDR3 length: 16 amino acids. Unmatched junction bases numbered 7, after V lost 0 bases and J lost 6 bases. The germline CDR1 and CDR2 sequences are SGHRS and YFSETQ. The CDR3 spells CASSLVGTSGLSEQYF. The CDR3 bases are TGCGCCAGCAGCTTGGTAGGGACTAGCGGGTTATCCGAGCAGTACTTC.

The chain carries TRBV10-3 and TRBJ1-3, with unresolved D. V was trimmed by 5 bases and J by 4 bases, leaving 12 bases between them. The CDR3 is 14 amino acids. Germline lookup yields CDR1 ENHRY and CDR2 SYGVKD. This CDR3 is CAISPGGNGNTIYF. CDR3 DNA sequence: TGTGCCATCAGTCCAGGAGGGAACGGAAACACCATATATTTT.

The chain is built from TRBV20-1 and TRBJ1-2; D gene uncertain. This CDR3 is 11 amino acids long. Germline V lookup: CDR1 DFQATT, CDR2 SNEGSKA (reference sequence). V was trimmed by 3 bases and J by 2 bases, leaving 4 bases between them. The DNA for the CDR3 is TGCAGTGCTAGCGGGAACTATGGCTACACCTTC. This codes for CSASGNYGYTF.

This rearrangement joins TRBV20-1 to TRBJ1-2, with D maybe TRBD1 (6 bases). The CDR3 contains 15 residues. Trimming cost V 0 bases and J 2 bases, with 13 bases left between them. From germline, CDR1 is DFQATT and CDR2 SNEGSKA (reference sequence). The CDR3 nucleotides are TGCAGTGCTAGAGATCCCCCAGGGGTCAACTATGGCTACACCTTC. Translating it yields CSARDPPGVNYGYTF.